The TCR beta chain under discussion was sequenced for a study of T cell clonality in common variable immunodeficiency. Study findings and constraints: Reportedly, TCR beta sequences from common variable immunodeficiency showed fewer deletions and N-nucleotide insertions.

V shed 0 bases and J 3 bases; nucleotides not matched to a gene: 6. Germline V gene sequence: CDR1 SGHKS, CDR2 YYEKEE (reference sequence). The CDR3 consists of 15 residues. At least ten counts were recorded for this clone. Its antigen is unidentified. The CDR3 end is not reached by the read, which stops 3 residues before it; the germline J gene fills it in. Clones were read by immunoSEQ multiplex PCR, and TCRdb kept only the in-frame ones, dropping some. The sample includes 5,700 or so clones, none of them occurring once. The receptor comes from a human donor with common variable immunodeficiency. The sample comprised peripheral blood mononuclear cells. The chain combines TRBV5-5 with TRBJ2-7; 7 nucleotides match TRBD1. CDR3 in amino acids: CASSLEVTGFYEQYF. The CDR3 bases that were read are TGTGCCAGCAGCTTGGAAGTGACAGGGTTCTACGAG.